Listed here are 24 T cell receptor beta chains from one sample, sequenced in a study of T cell responses to AZD1222 COVID-19 vaccine. Clones were sequenced by immunoSEQ multiplex PCR, and TCRdb holds only the in-frame ones, with some missing. The sample gives over 120,000 clones, 70% to 90% of which show up once; over 7% is in the top ten. Material: peripheral blood, obtained on day 0 of AZD1222 vaccination. These receptors were taken from an adult in good health.

The chain couples TRBV11-2 to TRBJ1-2; no reliable D call. Trimming took 1 base from V and 8 from J, leaving 8 bases between them. This CDR3 is 12 amino acids long. From germline, CDR1 is SGHAT and CDR2 FQNNGV. The CDR3 sequence: CASSLVDVGYTF. CDR3 DNA sequence: TGTGCCAGCAGCTTAGTAGACGTCGGCTACACCTTC. Based on the CDR3 plus reference TRBV11-2 and TRBJ1-2, the full variable domain is EAGVAQSPRYKIIEKRQSVAFWCNPISGHATLYWYQQILGQGPKLLIQFQNNGVVDDSQLPKDRFSAERLKGVDSTLKIQPAKLEDSAVYLCASSLVDVGYTFGSGTRLTVV.

The rearrangement uses TRBV2 and TRBJ1-1, with a tentative D call TRBD1 (5 bases). The CDR3 runs to 14 residues. V was cut by 7 bases and J by 3 bases, with 15 bases left in between. Germline V gene sequence: CDR1 SNHLY, CDR2 FYNNEI. DNA for the CDR3: TGTGCCAGCACCGGGGGGGTCCCCGACACTGAAGCTTTCTTT. Translated: CASTGGVPDTEAFF.

The chain has TRBV10-3 and TRBJ1-1, with TRBD1 identical over 7 bases. Losses at the gene ends were 5 bases for V and 0 bases for J; bases not matched to a gene: 3. This CDR3 comprises 14 residues. Germline V gives CDR1 ENHRY, CDR2 SYGVKD. CDR3 nucleotide sequence: TGTGCCATCAGTAAGGGGGCCCTGAACACTGAAGCTTTCTTT. It encodes CAISKGALNTEAFF.

This clone was counted between two and nine times. The rearrangement uses TRBV18 and TRBJ2-7; D call uncertain. The CDR3 is 15 amino acids. Germline-derived CDR1 and CDR2 are KGHSH and LQKENI. V lost 3 bases, J lost 5 bases, and 17 bases lay in between. In nucleotides, the CDR3 is TGTGCCAGCTCACCTGCCCGGGTCCCCCTTCACGAGCAGTACTTC. Translation gives CASSPARVPLHEQYF.

The V and J genes are TRBV7-2 and TRBJ1-5; TRBD1 agrees at 7 bases. With 3 bases clipped from V and 4 bases from J, the junction kept 6 bases outside the gene matches. This CDR3 contains 15 residues. Germline CDR1 reads SGHTA; CDR2 reads FQGNSA. This chain's CDR3 is CASSFRQGGNQPQHF. DNA for the CDR3: TGTGCCAGCAGCTTCAGACAGGGTGGAAATCAGCCCCAGCATTTT.

The chain has TRBV10-2 and TRBJ2-7; D unresolved. Deletions cut 4 bases from V and 3 bases from J, with 13 bases between. Germline lookup yields CDR1 WSHSY and CDR2 SAAADI. This CDR3 spans 14 amino acids. CDR3 region: CASSGARAIYEQYF. For the CDR3, the DNA is TGCGCCAGCAGTGGGGCCCGGGCCATCTACGAGCAGTACTTC.

The chain has TRBV19 and TRBJ1-2, with D possibly being TRBD1 (5 bases). The CDR3 totals 15 residues. Germline CDR1 and CDR2: LNHDA and SQIVND (reference sequence). V shed 6 bases and J shed 4 bases, with 18 bases lying between them. The CDR3: CASSLTGTGIYGYTF. CDR3 coding DNA: TGTGCCAGTAGCCTTACAGGTACCGGGATCTATGGCTACACCTTC.

The rearrangement uses TRBV7-2 and TRBJ2-3; D gene unclear. CDR3 length: 15 residues. Germline V gene data show CDR1 as SGHTA and CDR2 as FQGNSA. V was pared by 7 bases and J by 1 base, with 15 bases between. CDR3 amino acids: CASNFLGVGTDTQYF. In DNA form, the CDR3 reads TGTGCCAGCAATTTTCTTGGGGTGGGCACAGATACGCAGTATTTT.

This clone has more than one count but fewer than ten. The J gene is TRBJ1-5, the V gene TRBV2; 9 bases line up with TRBD1. The V gene's germline CDR1 is SNHLY and CDR2 FYNNEI. The CDR3 length is 12 residues. V dropped 7 bases and J dropped 9; count of bases not matched to a gene: 4. CDR3: CASTSDRGPQHF. CDR3 coding DNA: TGTGCCAGCACCTCGGACAGGGGGCCCCAGCATTTT.

The chain uses TRBV30 and TRBJ2-3; the D gene is possibly TRBD1 (5 bases). V lost 5 bases to trimming and J lost 12 bases, with 21 bases between them. Germline values: CDR1 GTSNPN, CDR2 SVGIG (reference sequence). CDR3 size: 13 residues. CDR3 DNA: TGTGCCTGGGGGAAGGGTGGGGCTACCCAACAGTATTTT. Its translation is CAWGKGGATQQYF.

The chain employs TRBV7-2 and TRBJ2-2; 9 nucleotides line up with TRBD2. Germline V gives CDR1 SGHTA, CDR2 FQGNSA. V shed 5 bases, J shed 2 bases, and the junction held 6 bases outside the gene matches. This CDR3 has 16 amino acids. CDR3 region: CASSLRLAANTGELFF. For the CDR3, the DNA is TGTGCCAGCAGCCTCCGACTAGCGGCAAACACCGGGGAGCTGTTTTTT.

The V and J genes are TRBV19 and TRBJ2-7; the D gene is possibly TRBD2 (6 bases). V was cut by 3 bases and J by 2 bases, with 8 bases left in between. CDR1 and CDR2 (germline): LNHDA, SQIVND (reference sequence). The CDR3 is made up of 13 amino acids. CDR3 in amino acids: CASSMGGAYEQYF. In DNA, the CDR3 is TGTGCCAGTAGTATGGGCGGGGCCTACGAGCAGTACTTC.

The rearrangement uses TRBV3-1 (or the pseudogene TRBV3-2) and TRBJ1-1; weak D call: TRBD1 (5 bases). The V and J ends lost 0 bases and 5 bases respectively, with 16 bases between them. Germline V gene lookup returns CDR1 LGHDT and CDR2 YNNKEL (reference sequence). There are 16 residues in the CDR3. This chain's CDR3 is CASSQDWQGGNTEAFF. DNA of the CDR3: TGTGCCAGCAGCCAAGATTGGCAGGGTGGGAATACTGAAGCTTTCTTT.

A single count supports this clone. The rearrangement links TRBV3-1 (or the pseudogene TRBV3-2) to TRBJ1-2; D gene unclear. Trimming left V 0 bases short and J 7 bases short, with 9 bases between. The CDR3 is 13 amino acids. CDR1 is LGHDT and CDR2 is YNNKEL in the germline V gene (reference sequence). As DNA, the CDR3 is TGTGCCAGCAGCCAAGAACGGGGAAGTGGCTACACCTTC. This codes for CASSQERGSGYTF.

This clone has only one observation. The chain has TRBV3-1 (or the pseudogene TRBV3-2) and TRBJ2-1, with a tentative D call TRBD2 (5 bases). This CDR3 is built from 16 residues. V was cut by 1 base and J by 0 bases, with 10 bases left in between. Germline CDR1 is LGHDT and CDR2 is YNNKEL (reference sequence). CDR3 DNA: TGTGCCAGCAGCCAAGGCCTACTAGACTCCTACAATGAGCAGTTCTTC. Its protein product is CASSQGLLDSYNEQFF.

The genes are TRBV10-3 and TRBJ2-3; the D gene is possibly TRBD1 (5 bases). The length of the CDR3 is 12 residues. V was trimmed by 2 bases and J by 5 bases, leaving 5 bases between them. CDR1 and CDR2 (germline): ENHRY, SYGVKD. The CDR3 loop reads CAISERGDTQYF. CDR3 DNA sequence: TGTGCCATCAGTGAGAGGGGAGATACGCAGTATTTT.

This chain connects TRBV6-5 to TRBJ2-7; TRBD2 agrees at 12 bases. This CDR3 comprises 14 residues. CDR1 and CDR2 (germline): MNHEY, SVGAGI. Trimming removed 7 bases from V and 0 bases from J; junction bases left unmatched: 1. The CDR3 reads CASKTSGSSYEQYF. Here the CDR3 DNA reads TGTGCCAGCAAGACTAGCGGGAGCTCCTACGAGCAGTACTTC.

The chain has TRBV9 and TRBJ1-1; 12 bases line up with TRBD1. This CDR3 has 16 amino acids. The junction had 5 bases not matched to a gene; V was cut back by 4 bases and J by 1 base. Germline V gene data show CDR1 as SGDLS and CDR2 as YYNGEE. In DNA form, the CDR3 reads TGTGCCAGCAGCCCGGGACAGGGGGCGAGGAACACTGAAGCTTTCTTT. Translation: CASSPGQGARNTEAFF.

This rearrangement joins TRBV7-6 to TRBJ1-3; D is unclear. Germline assignment: CDR1 SGHVS and CDR2 FNYEAQ. V lost 0 bases to trimming and J lost 0 bases, with 12 bases between them. The CDR3 length is 17 residues. CDR3 bases: TGTGCCAGCAGCTTAGCTTTCGACCTCATCTCTGGAAACACCATATATTTT. It codes for CASSLAFDLISGNTIYF.

V usage is TRBV19 and J usage is TRBJ1-5; D not resolved. The V and J ends lost 2 bases and 0 bases respectively, with 11 bases between them. The CDR3 runs to 16 residues. The V gene's germline CDR1 is LNHDA and CDR2 SQIVND (reference sequence). This chain's CDR3 is CASSINDGYSNQPQHF. For the CDR3, the DNA is TGTGCCAGTAGTATAAACGACGGATATAGCAATCAGCCCCAGCATTTT.

A single count supports this clone. The chain couples TRBV28 to TRBJ2-3, with 13 bases matching TRBD2. CDR1 and CDR2 (germline): MDHEN, SYDVKM. V lost 3 bases, J lost 1 base, and 7 bases stayed unmatched. The CDR3 length is 18 residues. DNA for the CDR3: TGTGCCAGCAGTTTGGGGCTACTAGCGGGGGGGCGCACAGATACGCAGTATTTT. It specifies CASSLGLLAGGRTDTQYF.

The V gene is TRBV18, the J gene TRBJ1-4; 7 nucleotides line up with TRBD1. Trimming at V came to 2 bases and at J to 4 bases, leaving 4 bases not matched to a gene. The CDR3 is 15 amino acids. CDR1 KGHSH and CDR2 LQKENI come from the germline V gene. CDR3 sequence: CASSPWDSGNEKLFF. The CDR3 region has the DNA TGTGCCAGCTCACCATGGGACAGTGGTAATGAAAAACTGTTTTTT.

The gene calls are TRBV5-1 and TRBJ1-4, with TRBD1 matching over 8 bases. J gave up 4 bases and V 0 bases, and 8 bases lay outside the gene matches. Germline CDR1 SGHRS, CDR2 YFSETQ. The CDR3 sequence is 17 residues long. CDR3 region: CASSLDPTGAYNEKLFF. The CDR3 DNA sequence: TGCGCCAGCAGCTTGGACCCGACAGGGGCCTATAATGAAAAACTGTTTTTT.

The gene calls are TRBV7-2 and TRBJ1-6, with D tentatively TRBD1 (5 bases). The V end was cut by 7 bases, the J end by 9 bases, with 16 bases between. Germline CDR1 is SGHTA and CDR2 is FQGNSA. The CDR3 consists of 14 residues. The CDR3 DNA sequence: TGTGCCAGCACAAAAGGGACTACCTCTTCACCCCTCCACTTT. Residues: CASTKGTTSSPLHF.